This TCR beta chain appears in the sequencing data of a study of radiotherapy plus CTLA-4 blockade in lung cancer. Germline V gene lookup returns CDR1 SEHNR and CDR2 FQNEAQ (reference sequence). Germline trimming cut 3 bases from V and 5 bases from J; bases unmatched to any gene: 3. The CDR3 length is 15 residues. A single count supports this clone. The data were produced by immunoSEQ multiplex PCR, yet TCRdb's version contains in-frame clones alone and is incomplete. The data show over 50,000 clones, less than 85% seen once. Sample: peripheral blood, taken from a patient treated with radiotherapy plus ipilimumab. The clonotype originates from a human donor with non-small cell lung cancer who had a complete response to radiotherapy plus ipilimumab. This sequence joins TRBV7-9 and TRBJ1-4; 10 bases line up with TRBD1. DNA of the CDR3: TGTGCCAGCAGCTTTTTGACAGGGGGCAATGAAAAACTGTTTTTT. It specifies CASSFLTGGNEKLFF. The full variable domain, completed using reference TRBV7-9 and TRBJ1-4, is DTGVSQNPRHKITKRGQNVTFRCDPISEHNRLYWYRQTLGQGPEFLTYFQNEAQLEKSRLLSDRFSAERPKGSFSTLEIQRTEQGDSAMYLCASSFLTGGNEKLFFGSGTQLSVL.